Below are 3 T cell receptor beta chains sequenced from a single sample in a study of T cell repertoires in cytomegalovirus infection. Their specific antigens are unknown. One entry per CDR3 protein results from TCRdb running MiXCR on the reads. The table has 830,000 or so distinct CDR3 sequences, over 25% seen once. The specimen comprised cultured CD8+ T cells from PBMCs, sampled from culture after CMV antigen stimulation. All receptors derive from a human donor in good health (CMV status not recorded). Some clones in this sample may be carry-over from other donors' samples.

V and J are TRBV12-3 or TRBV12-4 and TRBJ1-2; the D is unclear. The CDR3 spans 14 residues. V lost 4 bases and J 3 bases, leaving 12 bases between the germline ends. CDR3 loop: CASSSSRGYYGYTF. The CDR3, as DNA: TGTGCCAGCAGTTCTTCCAGAGGCTACTATGGCTACACCTTC.

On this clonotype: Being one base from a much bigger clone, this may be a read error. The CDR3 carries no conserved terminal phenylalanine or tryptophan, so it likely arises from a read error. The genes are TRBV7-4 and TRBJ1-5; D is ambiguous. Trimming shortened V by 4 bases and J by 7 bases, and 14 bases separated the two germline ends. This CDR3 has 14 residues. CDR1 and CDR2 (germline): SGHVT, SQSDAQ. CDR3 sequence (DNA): TGTGCCAGCAGCTCCCCCGGGGTAGACCAGCCCCAGCATTCT. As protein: CASSSPGVDQPQHS.

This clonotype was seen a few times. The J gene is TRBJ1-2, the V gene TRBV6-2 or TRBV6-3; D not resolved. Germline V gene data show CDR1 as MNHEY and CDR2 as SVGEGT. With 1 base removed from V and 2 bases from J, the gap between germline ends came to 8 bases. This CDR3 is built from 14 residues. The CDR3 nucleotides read TGTGCCAGCAGTTACTTTGTGGGAAACTATGGCTACACCTTC. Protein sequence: CASSYFVGNYGYTF.